The entry that follows covers one T cell receptor beta chain sequence. As yet, its antigen is unknown. The data derive from a study of cytomegalovirus exposure and HLA in healthy donors. Findings and limits, study-wide: Analyses of presence and absence presupposed an approximately uniform sequencing depth across donors. Later on, a genetic analysis was performed. It linked a missense variant in DCLRE1C with V- and J-gene trimming of TCR beta. Most likely, a cluster of highly shared sequence variants arose as a sequencing artifact.

The PCR made use of 60 Vbeta and 13 Jbeta primers. Data came from immunoSEQ multiplex PCR; TCRdb stores just in-frame clones and leaves some out. This sample yields roughly 190,000 clones, of which about nine tenths are seen a single time; roughly 0.98% belongs to the top ten. Germline V gene sequence: CDR1 SEHNR, CDR2 FQNEAQ (reference sequence). V shed 8 bases and J shed 4 bases, with 12 bases lying between them. This CDR3 contains 12 residues. The rearrangement uses TRBV7-9 and TRBJ2-7; possibly TRBD2 for D (6 bases). The specimen sequenced was PBMCs. This receptor was identified in a boy aged 2 to 10 in good health and CMV-seronegative. The CDR3 protein is CASAGSPYEQYF. CDR3 nucleotides: TGTGCCAGCGCGGGGAGCCCTTACGAGCAGTACTTC.